Presented here are 24 T cell receptor beta chains from one specimen sequenced in a study of control samples from healthy donors and cancer patients. The method was immunoSEQ multiplex PCR; TCRdb's version includes in-frame clones alone and lacks a portion of them. The listing contains approximately 190,000 clones. What was sequenced was blood. These receptor sequences come from a woman between 25 and 40 years old in good health.

For this clone: Other DNA variants within this sample encode the same CDR3. The chain joins TRBV5-4 to TRBJ2-7, with 7 positions matching TRBD1. The CDR3 spans 14 residues. CDR1 and CDR2 (germline): SGHNT, YYREEE (reference sequence). V lost 0 bases to trimming and J lost 1 base; unmatched junction nucleotides: 1. CDR3 in DNA: TGTGCCAGCAGCTTGGGCAGGGGGTCCTACGAGCAGTACTTC. Translated: CASSLGRGSYEQYF.

This rearrangement joins TRBV4-1 to TRBJ2-7; the D is unclear. Germline CDR1 is MGHRA and CDR2 is YSYEKL. This CDR3 contains 18 residues. V lost 1 base, J lost 7 bases, and 26 bases lay in between. CDR3 residues: CASSQGVTILAGIGEQYF. The CDR3 DNA reads TGCGCCAGCAGCCAAGGAGTTACTATCCTTGCAGGAATTGGAGAGCAGTACTTC.

The chain has TRBV5-1 and TRBJ1-1; D unclear. From germline, CDR1 is SGHRS and CDR2 YFSETQ. V was cut by 4 bases and J by 3 bases, with 16 bases left in between. The CDR3 contains 15 residues. CDR3 residues: CASSPRVELYTEAFF. In DNA form, the CDR3 reads TGCGCCAGCAGCCCTCGGGTCGAACTCTACACTGAAGCTTTCTTT.

The chain uses TRBV18 and TRBJ1-3; D uncertain. The V and J ends lost 4 bases and 2 bases respectively, with 9 bases between them. The length of the CDR3 is 14 residues. Germline CDR1 KGHSH, CDR2 LQKENI. CDR3 DNA sequence: TGTGCCAGCTCACTAGAGACCCCTGGAAACACCATATATTTT. Translating gives CASSLETPGNTIYF.

The chain joins TRBV5-5 to TRBJ2-3; a possible D gene is TRBD2 (6 bases). Germline V gene sequence: CDR1 SGHKS, CDR2 YYEKEE (reference sequence). V gave up 1 base and J gave up 4 bases, with 10 bases separating them. This CDR3 spans 14 amino acids. The CDR3 spells CASSLPASADTQYF. DNA for the CDR3: TGTGCCAGCAGCTTGCCCGCTAGCGCAGATACGCAGTATTTT.

V is TRBV11-2 and J is TRBJ2-7; D is undetermined. With 1 base removed from V and 5 bases from J, the gap between germline ends came to 9 bases. Germline V lookup: CDR1 SGHAT, CDR2 FQNNGV. This CDR3 is 13 amino acids long. The CDR3 loop reads CASSLVLVNEQYF. In DNA, the CDR3 is TGTGCCAGCAGCTTAGTCCTAGTTAACGAGCAGTACTTC. The complete variable domain, with remaining parts taken from reference TRBV11-2 and TRBJ2-7, reads EAGVAQSPRYKIIEKRQSVAFWCNPISGHATLYWYQQILGQGPKLLIQFQNNGVVDDSQLPKDRFSAERLKGVDSTLKIQPAKLEDSAVYLCASSLVLVNEQYFGPGTRLTVT.

The chain has TRBV7-2 and TRBJ2-7; 9 nucleotides align to TRBD2. Germline trimming cut 5 bases from V and 2 bases from J; bases unmatched to any gene: 16. From germline, CDR1 is SGHTA and CDR2 FQGNSA. The CDR3 sequence is 18 residues long. CDR3 DNA sequence: TGTGCCAGCAGCGCTAGCGGGGCTAGCTACACAGACCCCTACGAGCAGTACTTC. Residues: CASSASGASYTDPYEQYF.

CDR3: CASSLVGGSSYNSPLHF. The CDR3 DNA reads as TGTGCCAGCAGCTTAGTGGGCGGAAGCTCCTATAATTCACCCCTCCACTTT. The chain links TRBV13 to TRBJ1-6; D not certain. CDR1 PRHDT and CDR2 FYEKMQ come from the germline V gene (reference sequence). The CDR3 runs 17 residues. V dropped 1 base and J dropped 0 bases, with 10 bases sitting between them.

This chain uses TRBV19 with TRBJ1-5; D unclear. The CDR3 sequence is 15 residues long. Germline CDR1 reads LNHDA; CDR2 reads SQIVND (reference sequence). V was pared by 10 bases and J by 2 bases, with 18 bases between. CDR3 bases: TGTGCCACTACCCGAGGGATAGGAGGCAATCAGCCCCAGCATTTT. It translates to CATTRGIGGNQPQHF.

CDR3 residues: CASSLATASGNTIYF. DNA of the CDR3: TGCGCCAGCAGCTTGGCAACTGCCTCTGGAAACACCATATATTTT. The chain uses TRBV5-1 and TRBJ1-3; D unclear. Germline V gene lookup returns CDR1 SGHRS and CDR2 YFSETQ. CDR3 length equals 15 residues. V lost 0 bases to trimming and J lost 0 bases, with 7 bases between them.

The gene calls are TRBV4-1 and TRBJ1-5; TRBD1 aligns across 7 bases. Germline lookup yields CDR1 MGHRA and CDR2 YSYEKL. The CDR3 covers 14 residues. Trimming at V came to 5 bases and at J to 4 bases, leaving 5 bases not matched to a gene. Here the CDR3 DNA reads TGCGCCAGCAGCGCCCGACAGGGAAATCAGCCCCAGCATTTT. Amino acid sequence: CASSARQGNQPQHF.

The chain is built from TRBV6-6 and TRBJ1-1; D remains ambiguous. Trimming left V 2 bases short and J 9 bases short, with 13 bases between. CDR1 and CDR2 from the germline V gene are MNHNY and SVGAGI (reference sequence). This CDR3 has 13 amino acids. CDR3 sequence reads: CASSYEAFGKAFF. The CDR3 nucleotides read TGTGCCAGCAGTTACGAGGCTTTTGGGAAAGCTTTCTTT.

V is TRBV7-9 and J is TRBJ1-5, with 8 nucleotides matching TRBD1. This CDR3 contains 16 residues. Germline CDR1 SEHNR, CDR2 FQNEAQ (reference sequence). V dropped 3 bases and J dropped 5; count of bases not matched to a gene: 9. The CDR3 here is CASSFGTGLPYQPQHF. The CDR3 DNA sequence: TGTGCCAGCAGCTTCGGGACAGGTCTTCCCTATCAGCCCCAGCATTTT.

The chain carries TRBV21-1 and TRBJ1-1. TRBV21-1 is a pseudogene locus. CDR3 length: 13 residues. The CDR3 loop is CASSKGGETEAFF. CDR3 DNA sequence: TGTGCCAGCAGCAAAGGGGGGGAGACTGAAGCTTTCTTT.

This chain links TRBV7-9 with TRBJ1-4; 9 bases are shared with TRBD1. The junction had 9 bases not matched to a gene; V was cut back by 5 bases and J by 8 bases. Germline values: CDR1 SEHNR, CDR2 FQNEAQ (reference sequence). CDR3 length: 15 amino acids. The CDR3 loop reads CASSAQGQGMEKLFF. As DNA, the CDR3 is TGTGCCAGCAGCGCCCAAGGACAGGGGATGGAAAAACTGTTTTTT.

The CDR3 spells CASNPTADSYNSPLHF. Here the CDR3 DNA reads TGTGCCAGCAACCCGACAGCTGACTCCTATAATTCACCCCTCCACTTT. This chain connects TRBV28 to TRBJ1-6; TRBD1 might be the D (5 bases). The CDR3 has 16 amino acids. V lost 7 bases and J lost 0, with 13 bases in between. Per germline, CDR1 MDHEN and CDR2 SYDVKM.

The chain carries TRBV13 and TRBJ2-2, with unresolved D. V was pared by 1 base and J by 1 base, with 10 bases between. The CDR3 contains 16 residues. In germline, CDR1 is PRHDT, CDR2 FYEKMQ (reference sequence). The CDR3 DNA follows: TGTGCCAGCAGCTTAGCCCAGAGGCAGAACACCGGGGAGCTGTTTTTT. Translating gives CASSLAQRQNTGELFF.

The chain employs TRBV28 and TRBJ2-7; 12 nucleotides match TRBD2. Germline V CDR1 and CDR2: MDHEN, SYDVKM. V was pared by 4 bases and J by 3 bases, with 4 bases of the junction left unmatched. This CDR3 spans 15 amino acids. The CDR3: CASSWLAGGYYEQYF. The CDR3 DNA reads as TGTGCCAGCAGTTGGCTAGCGGGGGGGTACTACGAGCAGTACTTC.

V is TRBV24-1 and J is TRBJ1-5, with a weak D call TRBD1 (6 bases). This CDR3 is built from 15 residues. The germline CDR1 and CDR2 sequences are KGHDR and SFDVKD. V was clipped by 5 bases and J by 1 base, with 11 bases between them. For the CDR3, the DNA is TGTGCCACCAGTGTGAGGGGGGAAAGCAATCAGCCCCAGCATTTT. It is translated as CATSVRGESNQPQHF.

V usage is TRBV28 and J usage is TRBJ1-1; D perhaps matches TRBD1 (5 bases). Between the trimmed V and J ends, which lost 4 bases and 0 bases, there was a span of 18 bases. The CDR3 spans 17 residues. Germline CDR1 is MDHEN and CDR2 is SYDVKM. This chain's CDR3 is CASSWGGWGRVNTEAFF. The CDR3 nucleotides are TGTGCCAGCAGTTGGGGAGGGTGGGGACGCGTGAACACTGAAGCTTTCTTT.

In nucleotides, the CDR3 is TGTGCCATCCTGACCCGGAAAACTGGGGCCAACGTCCTGACTTTC. Translated: CAILTRKTGANVLTF. The chain combines TRBV28 with TRBJ2-6; D remains ambiguous. This CDR3 spans 15 amino acids. Germline assignment: CDR1 MDHEN and CDR2 SYDVKM. V was shortened by 10 bases and J by 2 bases, with 15 bases between the two germline ends. Together with reference TRBV28 and TRBJ2-6, the CDR3 gives the full variable domain: DVKVTQSSRYLVKRTGEKVFLECVQDMDHENMFWYRQDPGLGLRLIYFSYDVKMKEKGDIPEGYSVSREKKERFSLILESASTNQTSMYLCAILTRKTGANVLTFGAGSRLTVL.

The rearrangement joins TRBV19 to TRBJ2-2, with D possibly matching TRBD1 (5 bases). Germline CDR1 and CDR2: LNHDA and SQIVND (reference sequence). Trimming shortened V by 3 bases and J by 5 bases, and 13 bases separated the two germline ends. The CDR3 contains 15 residues. The CDR3 protein is CASSIGQGYTGELFF. The CDR3 DNA is TGTGCCAGTAGTATCGGGCAGGGATATACCGGGGAGCTGTTTTTT. Full variable domain (outside the CDR3, taken from reference TRBV19 and TRBJ2-2): DGGITQSPKYLFRKEGQNVTLSCEQNLNHDAMYWYRQDPGQGLRLIYYSQIVNDFQKGDIAEGYSVSREKKESFPLTVTSAQKNPTAFYLCASSIGQGYTGELFFGEGSRLTVL.

The gene calls are TRBV5-4 and TRBJ2-5; D is perhaps TRBD1 (6 bases). Trimming removed 3 bases at V and 2 bases at J, with 8 bases between. CDR1 is SGHNT, CDR2 YYREEE, per germline (reference sequence). This CDR3 region has 13 residues. CDR3 in amino acids: CASSWTDQETQYF. The CDR3 DNA reads TGTGCCAGCAGCTGGACAGATCAAGAGACCCAGTACTTC.

The chain carries TRBV15 and TRBJ1-2; D not resolved. The ends were cut back, 3 bases at V and 3 bases at J, with 8 bases in the middle. The CDR3 length is 13 residues. Looked up from germline, CDR1 is LNHNV and CDR2 is YYDKDF (reference sequence). CDR3 region: CATSSPLHYGYTF. CDR3 bases: TGTGCCACCAGCAGCCCCCTTCACTATGGCTACACCTTC.